The following is a TCR beta chain sequence with its context. Its antigen is currently unknown. The CDR3 totals 12 residues. The V gene's germline CDR1 is SGDLS and CDR2 YYNGEE. V gave up 3 bases and J gave up 6 bases, with 10 bases separating them. Blood samples were obtained at baseline, cycle 4 day 1, and cycle 7 day 1. These data belong to a study of OX40 agonist ivuxolimab in advanced cancers. As for the study in general: Prior checkpoint blockade (anti-PD-1, anti-PD-L1 or anti-CTLA-4) was permitted; approximately 40% had it.

Here immunoSEQ multiplex PCR was the method, and the copy in TCRdb shows in-frame clones only, minus some. In the table there are approximately 11,000 clones, roughly 70% of which are singletons. Findings and caveats of the study: Relative to CD4+, CD8+ T cells held more expanded clones on average. Low normalized clonal expansion also occurred in some nonresponding patients.

The source material was CD4+ or CD8+ T cells sorted from blood, sampled in a trial of the OX40 agonist ivuxolimab. V and J are TRBV9 and TRBJ2-7, with D unresolved. The sequence derives from an adult with an advanced solid tumor such as melanoma, head and neck, liver or kidney cancer. CDR3 residues: CASSAGLSEQYF. The DNA of the CDR3 is TGTGCCAGCAGCGCCGGGCTCAGCGAGCAGTACTTC.